This TCR beta chain was captured by sequencing in a study of neoadjuvant nivolumab and ipilimumab in lung cancer. Findings of the study overall: TCR clonality did not significantly correlate with pathologic tumor regression.

Clones were read by immunoSEQ multiplex PCR, and TCRdb kept only the in-frame ones, dropping some. The table includes 25,000 to 35,000 clones, over 75% detected once. On this clone itself: Its target is not known.

CDR1 and CDR2 from the germline V gene are LGHNA and YNFKEQ. Deletions cut 0 bases from V and 7 bases from J, with 16 bases between. This CDR3 comprises 16 residues. This clonotype was sampled from an adult with non-small cell lung cancer. The chain recombines TRBV4-2 with TRBJ2-1; D is undetermined. The source material was peripheral blood, sampled after neoadjuvant nivolumab, alone or with ipilimumab, at or shortly before surgery. The CDR3 nucleotides read TGTGCCAGCAGCCAAGATCAAGAGGTTAGAGTGAATGAGCAGTTCTTC. It translates to CASSQDQEVRVNEQFF.